Given below is one TCR beta chain in context. Using immunoSEQ multiplex PCR, the repertoire was profiled, and TCRdb retains in-frame clones only, with some absent. Altogether about 200,000 clones are present, roughly 91% being singletons, with the ten largest covering roughly 6%. The V gene's germline CDR1 is MRHNA and CDR2 SNTAGT. V lost 5 bases, J lost 1 base, and 7 bases lay in between. The CDR3 sequence is 13 residues long. This sample stems from a study of blood T cell repertoires in COVID-19. Sequenced sample: peripheral blood. The sequence derives from a man in his forties or fifties with active or convalescent COVID-19. J is TRBJ2-3 and V is TRBV6-4; D is ambiguous. In DNA, the CDR3 is TGTGCCAGCAGTCAACTGGGCACAGATACGCAGTATTTT. It encodes CASSQLGTDTQYF.